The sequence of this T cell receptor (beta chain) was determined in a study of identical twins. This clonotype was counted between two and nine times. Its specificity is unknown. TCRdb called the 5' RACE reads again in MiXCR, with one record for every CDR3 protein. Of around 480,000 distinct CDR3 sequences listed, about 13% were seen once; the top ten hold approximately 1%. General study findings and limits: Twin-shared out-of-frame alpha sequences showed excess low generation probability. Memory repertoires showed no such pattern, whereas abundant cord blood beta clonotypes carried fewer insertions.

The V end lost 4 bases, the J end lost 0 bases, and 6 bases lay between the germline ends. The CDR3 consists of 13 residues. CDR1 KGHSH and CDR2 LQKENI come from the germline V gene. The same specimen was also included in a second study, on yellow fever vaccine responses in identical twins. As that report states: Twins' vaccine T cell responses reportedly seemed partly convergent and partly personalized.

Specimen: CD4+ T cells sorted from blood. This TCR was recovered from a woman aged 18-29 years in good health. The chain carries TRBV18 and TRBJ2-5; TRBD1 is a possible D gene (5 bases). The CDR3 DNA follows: TGTGCCAGCTCACGACAGAACCAAGAGACCCAGTACTTC. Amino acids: CASSRQNQETQYF.